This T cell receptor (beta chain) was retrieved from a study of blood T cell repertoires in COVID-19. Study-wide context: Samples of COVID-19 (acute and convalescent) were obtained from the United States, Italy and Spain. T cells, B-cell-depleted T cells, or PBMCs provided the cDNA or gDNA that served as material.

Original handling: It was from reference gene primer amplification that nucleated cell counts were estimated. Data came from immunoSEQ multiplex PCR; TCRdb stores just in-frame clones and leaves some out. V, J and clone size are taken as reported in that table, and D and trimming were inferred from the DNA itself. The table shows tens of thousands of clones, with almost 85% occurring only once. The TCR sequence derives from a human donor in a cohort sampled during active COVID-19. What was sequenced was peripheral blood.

The CDR3 DNA follows: TGCAGTGCGAGTCCCGGGACAGGGCTGGGTGGCTACACCTTC. Protein product: CSASPGTGLGGYTF. The chain couples TRBV20-1 to TRBJ1-2; 9 bases match TRBD1. Per the germline V gene, CDR1 is DFQATT and CDR2 is SNEGSKA (reference sequence). The CDR3 runs to 14 residues. Trimming removed 6 bases from V and 7 bases from J; junction bases left unmatched: 12.